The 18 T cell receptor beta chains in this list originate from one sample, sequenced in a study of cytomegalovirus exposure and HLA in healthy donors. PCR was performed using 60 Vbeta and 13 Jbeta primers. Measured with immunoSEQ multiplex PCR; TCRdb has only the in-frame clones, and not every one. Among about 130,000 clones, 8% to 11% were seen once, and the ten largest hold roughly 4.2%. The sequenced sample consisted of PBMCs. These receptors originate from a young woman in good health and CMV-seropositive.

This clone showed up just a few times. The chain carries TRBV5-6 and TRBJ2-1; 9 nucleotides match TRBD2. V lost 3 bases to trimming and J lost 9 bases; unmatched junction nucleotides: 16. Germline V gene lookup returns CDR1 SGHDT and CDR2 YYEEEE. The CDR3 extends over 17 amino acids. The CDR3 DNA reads TGTGCCAGCAGCTACTTTAGTGGGGCGGGAGGGCGCAGTGAGCAGTTCTTC. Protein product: CASSYFSGAGGRSEQFF.

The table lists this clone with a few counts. The CDR3 coding sequence is TGTGCCAGCAGCCAGGACGTGGGGAGCTCCTACGAGCAGTACTTC. Amino acid sequence: CASSQDVGSSYEQYF. The chain is built from TRBV7-6 and TRBJ2-7, with D possibly being TRBD2 (5 bases). Germline lookup yields CDR1 SGHVS and CDR2 FNYEAQ. The length of the CDR3 is 15 residues. V lost 5 bases and J 0 bases, leaving 14 bases between the germline ends.

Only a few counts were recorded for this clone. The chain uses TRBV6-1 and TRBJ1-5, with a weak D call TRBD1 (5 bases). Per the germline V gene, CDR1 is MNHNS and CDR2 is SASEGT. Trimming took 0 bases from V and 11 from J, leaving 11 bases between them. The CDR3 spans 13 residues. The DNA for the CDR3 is TGTGCCAGCAGTGAAGCTGGGGCTGGGGCCCAGCATTTT. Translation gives CASSEAGAGAQHF.

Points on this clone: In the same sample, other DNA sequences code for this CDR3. CDR3 in amino acids: CASSRLAGGTDTQYF. Here the CDR3 DNA reads TGTGCCAGCAGCAGACTAGCGGGGGGCACAGATACGCAGTATTTT. The rearrangement uses TRBV2 and TRBJ2-3; 12 bases are shared with TRBD2. The CDR3 extends over 15 amino acids. V was clipped by 6 bases and J by 1 base; unmatched bases: 2. Germline assignment: CDR1 SNHLY and CDR2 FYNNEI.

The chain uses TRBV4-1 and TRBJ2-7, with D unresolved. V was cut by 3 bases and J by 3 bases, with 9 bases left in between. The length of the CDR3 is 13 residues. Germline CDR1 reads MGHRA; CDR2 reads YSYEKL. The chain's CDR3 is CASSHNNDYEQYF. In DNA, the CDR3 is TGCGCCAGCAGCCATAACAATGACTACGAGCAGTACTTC.

In DNA, the CDR3 is TGCAGCGTTGAGGGGACTAGCGGGACTCGTGAGCAGTTCTTC. Its protein product is CSVEGTSGTREQFF. The chain uses TRBV29-1 and TRBJ2-1, with 13 bases matching TRBD2. There are 14 residues in the CDR3. Germline V lookup: CDR1 SQVTM, CDR2 ANQGSEA. V trimming: 3 bases; J trimming: 9 bases; junction bases outside the gene matches: 5.

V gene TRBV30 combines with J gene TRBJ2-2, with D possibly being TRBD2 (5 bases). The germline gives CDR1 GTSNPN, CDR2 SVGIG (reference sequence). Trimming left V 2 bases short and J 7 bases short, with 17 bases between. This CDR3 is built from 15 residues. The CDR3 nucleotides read TGTGCCTGGAGTTCACTAGTCGAGACGGTCGGGGAGCTGTTTTTT. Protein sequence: CAWSSLVETVGELFF.

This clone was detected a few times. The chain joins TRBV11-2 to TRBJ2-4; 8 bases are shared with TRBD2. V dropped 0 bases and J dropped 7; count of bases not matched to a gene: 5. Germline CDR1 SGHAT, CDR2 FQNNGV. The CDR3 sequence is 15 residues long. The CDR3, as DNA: TGTGCCAGCAGCTTAGATCTGAGACTAGCGAACATTCAGTACTTC. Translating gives CASSLDLRLANIQYF.

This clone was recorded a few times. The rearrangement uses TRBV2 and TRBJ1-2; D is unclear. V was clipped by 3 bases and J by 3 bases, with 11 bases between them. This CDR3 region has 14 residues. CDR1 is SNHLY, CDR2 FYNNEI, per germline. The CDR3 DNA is TGTGCCAGCAGTGAGGAGGGAAGTGACTATGGCTACACCTTC. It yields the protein CASSEEGSDYGYTF. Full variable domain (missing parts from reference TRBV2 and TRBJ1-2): EPEVTQTPSHQVTQMGQEVILRCVPISNHLYFYWYRQILGQKVEFLVSFYNNEISEKSEIFDDQFSVERPDGSNFTLKIRSTKLEDSAMYFCASSEEGSDYGYTFGSGTRLTVV.

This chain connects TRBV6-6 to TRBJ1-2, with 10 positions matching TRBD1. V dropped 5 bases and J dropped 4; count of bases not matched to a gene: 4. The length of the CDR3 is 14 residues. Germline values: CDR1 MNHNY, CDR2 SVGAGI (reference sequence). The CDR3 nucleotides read TGTGCCAGCAGTCGACAGGGGGCTGGCTATGGCTACACCTTC. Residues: CASSRQGAGYGYTF.

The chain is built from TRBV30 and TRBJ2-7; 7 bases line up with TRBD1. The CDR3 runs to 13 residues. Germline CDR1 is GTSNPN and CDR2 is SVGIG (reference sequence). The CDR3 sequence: CAVLRGKTYEQYF. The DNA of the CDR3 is TGTGCTGTCCTCAGGGGGAAAACCTACGAGCAGTACTTC.

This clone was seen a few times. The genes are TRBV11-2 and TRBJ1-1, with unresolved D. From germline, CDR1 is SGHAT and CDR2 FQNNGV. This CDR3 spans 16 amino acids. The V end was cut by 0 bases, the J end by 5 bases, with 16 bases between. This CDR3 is CASSLDVFSRGTEAFF. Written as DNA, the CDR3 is TGTGCCAGCAGCTTAGATGTTTTCTCGAGAGGGACTGAAGCTTTCTTT.

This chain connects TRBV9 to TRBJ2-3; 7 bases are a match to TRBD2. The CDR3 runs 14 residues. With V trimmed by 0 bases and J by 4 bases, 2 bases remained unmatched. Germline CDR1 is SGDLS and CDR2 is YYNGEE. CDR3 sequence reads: CASSVGGGPDTQYF. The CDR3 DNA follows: TGTGCCAGCAGCGTAGGGGGAGGGCCAGATACGCAGTATTTT.

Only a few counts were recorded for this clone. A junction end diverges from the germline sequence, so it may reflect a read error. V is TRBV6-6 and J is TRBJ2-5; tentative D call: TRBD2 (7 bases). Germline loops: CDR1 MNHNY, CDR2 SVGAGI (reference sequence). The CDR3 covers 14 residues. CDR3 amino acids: CASNGRGRRETQHF. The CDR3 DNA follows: TGTGCCAGCAATGGCCGGGGGCGGCGGGAGACCCAGCACTTC.

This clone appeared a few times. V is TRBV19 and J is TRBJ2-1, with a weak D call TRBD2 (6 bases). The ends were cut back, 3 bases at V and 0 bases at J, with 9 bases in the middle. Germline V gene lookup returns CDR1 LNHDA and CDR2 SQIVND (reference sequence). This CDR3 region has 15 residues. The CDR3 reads CASSIGGTSYNEQFF. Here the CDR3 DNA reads TGTGCCAGTAGTATCGGCGGGACCTCCTACAATGAGCAGTTCTTC. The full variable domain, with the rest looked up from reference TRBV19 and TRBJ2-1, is DGGITQSPKYLFRKEGQNVTLSCEQNLNHDAMYWYRQDPGQGLRLIYYSQIVNDFQKGDIAEGYSVSREKKESFPLTVTSAQKNPTAFYLCASSIGGTSYNEQFFGPGTRLTVL.

The CDR3 loop is CASSQGGADYSNQPQHF. The CDR3 DNA follows: TGCGCCAGCAGTCAAGGTGGAGCAGACTATAGCAATCAGCCCCAGCATTTT. This chain joins TRBV23-1 and TRBJ1-5; D unclear. TRBV23-1 has ORF status, its function being uncertain. With 2 bases removed from V and 0 bases from J, the gap between germline ends came to 14 bases. The CDR3 has 17 amino acids.

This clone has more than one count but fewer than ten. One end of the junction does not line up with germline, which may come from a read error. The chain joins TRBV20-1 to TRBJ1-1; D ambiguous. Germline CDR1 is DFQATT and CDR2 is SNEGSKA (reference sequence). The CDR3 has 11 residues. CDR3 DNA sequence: TGCAGTGCTGGAGACCTCACTGAAGCTTTCTTT. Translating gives CSAGDLTEAFF.

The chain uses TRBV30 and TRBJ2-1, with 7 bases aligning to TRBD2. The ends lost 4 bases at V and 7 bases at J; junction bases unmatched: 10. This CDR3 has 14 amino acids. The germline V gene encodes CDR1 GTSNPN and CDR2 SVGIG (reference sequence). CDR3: CAWTWGGERNEQFF. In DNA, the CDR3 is TGTGCCTGGACCTGGGGGGGAGAGAGGAATGAGCAGTTCTTC. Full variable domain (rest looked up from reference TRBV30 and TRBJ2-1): SQTIHQWPATLVQPVGSPLSLECTVEGTSNPNLYWYRQAAGRGLQLLFYSVGIGQISSEVPQNLSASRPQDRQFILSSKKLLLSDSGFYLCAWTWGGERNEQFFGPGTRLTVL.